The 31 T cell receptor beta chains in this list originate from one sample, sequenced in a study of blood T cell repertoires in COVID-19. Profiling relied on immunoSEQ multiplex PCR, and the TCRdb table lists in-frame clones only, not all of them. The table records approximately 61,000 clones, approximately 83% of them present only once. The material sequenced was peripheral blood. Receptors were obtained from a middle-aged man with COVID-19, enrolled during active disease.

The CDR3 loop is CASSYQYEQYF. The CDR3, as DNA: TGTGCCAGCAGCTACCAGTACGAGCAGTACTTC. This rearrangement joins TRBV7-2 to TRBJ2-7; no clear D gene. Trimming stripped 4 bases from V and 4 bases from J, with 5 bases between. CDR1 SGHTA and CDR2 FQGNSA come from the germline V gene. The CDR3 has 11 amino acids.

The chain uses TRBV28 and TRBJ1-6, with D maybe TRBD1 (5 bases). V shed 5 bases and J shed 5 bases, with 19 bases lying between them. This CDR3 is 17 amino acids long. Per the germline V gene, CDR1 is MDHEN and CDR2 is SYDVKM. The CDR3 loop is CASSIDWGSANNSPLHF. CDR3 sequence (DNA): TGTGCCAGCAGTATCGATTGGGGCTCAGCTAATAATTCACCCCTCCACTTT.

The rearrangement links TRBV3-1 (or the pseudogene TRBV3-2) to TRBJ1-3; 7 bases match TRBD1. The V gene's germline CDR1 is LGHDT and CDR2 YNNKEL (reference sequence). V trimming: 4 bases; J trimming: 0 bases; junction bases outside the gene matches: 9. The CDR3 contains 17 residues. The CDR3 region has the DNA TGTGCCAGCAGCCTAAGAGGGACAGTGGGCTCTGGAAACACCATATATTTT. This sequence encodes CASSLRGTVGSGNTIYF.

V and J are TRBV3-1 (or the pseudogene TRBV3-2) and TRBJ2-5; perhaps TRBD2 as D (5 bases). CDR1 is LGHDT, CDR2 YNNKEL, per germline (reference sequence). Trimming cost V 1 base and J 5 bases, with 8 bases left between them. The CDR3 runs to 13 residues. CDR3 coding DNA: TGTGCCAGCAGCCAAGCCGGGGTGGAGACCCAGTACTTC. Translating gives CASSQAGVETQYF.

The chain carries TRBV28 and TRBJ2-7; D uncertain. Germline CDR1 reads MDHEN; CDR2 reads SYDVKM. The length of the CDR3 is 11 residues. The DNA of the CDR3 is TGTGTGGCTGGCAACTCCTACGAGCAGTACTTC. It yields the protein CVAGNSYEQYF.

The chain has TRBV5-1 and TRBJ2-7; 7 bases line up with TRBD1. Germline V CDR1 and CDR2: SGHRS, YFSETQ. V trimming: 6 bases; J trimming: 4 bases; junction bases outside the gene matches: 16. The CDR3 runs to 16 residues. This CDR3 is CASTSETGSAVYEQYF. The CDR3 nucleotides read TGCGCCAGCACCTCCGAGACAGGGTCGGCTGTTTACGAGCAGTACTTC.

The rearrangement uses TRBV11-2 and TRBJ2-1; TRBD2 agrees at 15 bases. V shed 5 bases and J 2 bases; nucleotides not matched to a gene: 7. CDR1 and CDR2 from the germline V gene are SGHAT and FQNNGV. The CDR3 extends over 18 amino acids. The CDR3 loop reads CASSLGLAGGSTYNEQFF. In DNA form, the CDR3 reads TGTGCCAGCAGCCTGGGACTAGCGGGAGGCTCAACCTACAATGAGCAGTTCTTC.

This clone was detected once. The rearrangement uses TRBV3-1 (or the pseudogene TRBV3-2) and TRBJ1-5, with no clear D. The CDR3 has 13 amino acids. The germline V and J ends were trimmed by 4 bases and 7 bases, with 11 bases remaining between them. Germline-derived CDR1 and CDR2 are LGHDT and YNNKEL (reference sequence). The CDR3 is CASSPSIAQPQHF. The CDR3 DNA is TGTGCCAGCAGCCCCTCGATAGCGCAGCCCCAGCATTTT.

The V and J genes are TRBV9 and TRBJ2-2; no reliable D call. V dropped 0 bases and J dropped 6 bases, with 9 bases sitting between them. Looked up from germline, CDR1 is SGDLS and CDR2 is YYNGEE. This CDR3 is 14 amino acids long. CDR3 sequence (DNA): TGTGCCAGCAGCGTAGCGGTTGAGGCCGGGGAGCTGTTTTTT. This translates into CASSVAVEAGELFF.

The chain combines TRBV5-8 with TRBJ2-5; 8 bases align to TRBD1. The CDR3 has 18 amino acids. Germline CDR1 is SGHTS and CDR2 is YDEGEE. With 0 bases clipped from V and 2 bases from J, the junction kept 12 bases outside the gene matches. The CDR3 spells CASSLGQGRAWRQETQYF. The CDR3 bases are TGTGCCAGCAGCTTGGGACAGGGGCGCGCATGGAGACAAGAGACCCAGTACTTC.

CDR3 in DNA: TGTGCCAGCAGCCCGACGGGACAGGGTAAATCACCCCTCCACTTT. This encodes CASSPTGQGKSPLHF. The chain carries TRBV28 and TRBJ1-6; 9 positions match TRBD1. V gave up 6 bases and J gave up 10 bases; unmatched junction bases: 10. The germline CDR1 and CDR2 sequences are MDHEN and SYDVKM. This CDR3 has 15 amino acids.

This clone was observed a few times. The chain recombines TRBV7-9 with TRBJ2-7; TRBD2 matches 10 bases. Germline CDR1 reads SEHNR; CDR2 reads FQNEAQ (reference sequence). V shed 1 base and J 6 bases; nucleotides not matched to a gene: 15. The CDR3 length is 18 residues. The CDR3 loop is CASSLEAALAGVYVEQYF. The CDR3 DNA is TGTGCCAGCAGCTTAGAAGCGGCGCTAGCGGGAGTTTACGTCGAGCAGTACTTC.

The chain links TRBV9 to TRBJ2-3; maybe TRBD2 (6 bases). Germline V gene lookup returns CDR1 SGDLS and CDR2 YYNGEE. This CDR3 is 15 amino acids long. Trimming took 2 bases from V and 0 from J, leaving 10 bases between them. The CDR3 reads CASSVLGGSTDTQYF. The DNA for the CDR3 is TGTGCCAGCAGCGTCCTGGGGGGAAGCACAGATACGCAGTATTTT. The variable domain in full, completed from reference TRBV9 and TRBJ2-3, reads DSGVTQTPKHLITATGQRVTLRCSPRSGDLSVYWYQQSLDQGLQFLIQYYNGEERAKGNILERFSAQQFPDLHSELNLSSLELGDSALYFCASSVLGGSTDTQYFGPGTRLTVL.

This clone came up a few times. This chain uses TRBV11-2 with TRBJ2-7, with TRBD2 as a possible D gene (6 bases). Germline V CDR1 and CDR2: SGHAT, FQNNGV. V was pared by 1 base and J by 1 base, with 8 bases between. This CDR3 is 14 amino acids long. The CDR3 loop is CASSLGGGSYEQYF. The CDR3 region has the DNA TGTGCCAGCAGCTTAGGGGGAGGTTCCTACGAGCAGTACTTC.

The chain couples TRBV10-3 to TRBJ2-2; 7 bases fit TRBD1. CDR3 size: 16 residues. Unmatched junction bases numbered 4, after V lost 1 base and J lost 2 bases. Germline CDR1 is ENHRY and CDR2 is SYGVKD. CDR3 residues: CAISELGGGNTGELFF. DNA for the CDR3: TGTGCCATCAGTGAGTTAGGGGGCGGTAACACCGGGGAGCTGTTTTTT.

This chain links TRBV28 with TRBJ1-3; D gene uncertain. This CDR3 has 17 residues. Trimming left V 0 bases short and J 0 bases short, with 12 bases between. Germline V CDR1 and CDR2: MDHEN, SYDVKM. This chain's CDR3 is CASSLWLSGPSGNTIYF. In DNA, the CDR3 is TGTGCCAGCAGTTTATGGCTAAGCGGCCCCTCTGGAAACACCATATATTTT.

This clone occurred once. The genes are TRBV9 and TRBJ2-5, with 7 bases matching TRBD2. Germline values: CDR1 SGDLS, CDR2 YYNGEE. CDR3 length: 15 amino acids. Trimming took 4 bases from V and 6 from J; bases not matched to a gene: 12. The CDR3 reads CASSPRTSSLQTQYF. CDR3 nucleotides: TGTGCCAGCAGCCCCCGGACTAGTAGCCTCCAGACCCAGTACTTC.

This clone appeared a few times. The chain employs TRBV11-2 and TRBJ1-1; tentatively, D is TRBD1 (5 bases). Germline CDR1 SGHAT, CDR2 FQNNGV. This CDR3 region has 16 residues. The V gene lost 2 bases and the J gene lost 5 bases, with 18 bases spanning the gap. The CDR3 DNA reads as TGTGCCAGCAGCTTACTCTCAGGGAGGCTGGGGACTGAAGCTTTCTTT. Translating it yields CASSLLSGRLGTEAFF.

The J gene is TRBJ2-6, the V gene TRBV28; D remains ambiguous. The CDR3 totals 15 residues. V lost 1 base, J lost 0 bases, and 4 bases lay in between. Germline V gene data show CDR1 as MDHEN and CDR2 as SYDVKM. CDR3 residues: CASSLSSSGANVLTF. The CDR3 DNA sequence: TGTGCCAGCAGTTTATCTAGCTCTGGGGCCAACGTCCTGACTTTC.

This chain joins TRBV7-9 and TRBJ2-7; a weak D match, TRBD2 (7 bases). This CDR3 spans 14 amino acids. Per the germline V gene, CDR1 is SEHNR and CDR2 is FQNEAQ (reference sequence). Trimming removed 4 bases at V and 4 bases at J, with 14 bases between. The CDR3 here is CASSSVGGTYEQYF. DNA of the CDR3: TGTGCCAGCAGCTCGGTGGGGGGGACATACGAGCAGTACTTC.

This clone showed up just a few times. The CDR3: CASSLWGTGGTNSPLHF. The CDR3 DNA reads TGTGCCAGCAGTTTATGGGGGACGGGGGGTACGAATTCACCCCTCCACTTT. The V and J genes are TRBV28 and TRBJ1-6, with D maybe TRBD1 (5 bases). V dropped 0 bases and J dropped 7 bases, with 16 bases sitting between them. The CDR3 length is 17 residues. Germline CDR1 is MDHEN and CDR2 is SYDVKM.

This clone was seen only a few times. The genes are TRBV2 and TRBJ1-5; D uncertain. Trimming shortened V by 8 bases and J by 7 bases, and 15 bases separated the two germline ends. Germline V CDR1 and CDR2: SNHLY, FYNNEI. The CDR3 has 13 amino acids. The DNA for the CDR3 is TGTGCCAGCTCCCCCGGCCCCAGGCAGCCCCAGCATTTT. Amino acid sequence: CASSPGPRQPQHF.

The chain links TRBV28 to TRBJ2-3; D gene ambiguous. CDR1 and CDR2 from the germline V gene are MDHEN and SYDVKM. Trimming removed 3 bases at V and 6 bases at J, with 13 bases between. The CDR3 contains 14 residues. The DNA of the CDR3 is TGTGCCAGCAGTTTTCGATTAGAACCTGATACGCAGTATTTT. Residues: CASSFRLEPDTQYF. Using reference TRBV28 and TRBJ2-3 for the parts outside the CDR3, the full variable domain is DVKVTQSSRYLVKRTGEKVFLECVQDMDHENMFWYRQDPGLGLRLIYFSYDVKMKEKGDIPEGYSVSREKKERFSLILESASTNQTSMYLCASSFRLEPDTQYFGPGTRLTVL.

This chain joins TRBV5-1 and TRBJ1-1; 8 bases are shared with TRBD1. The J segment lost 1 base and the V segment lost 4 bases, leaving 6 bases of the junction unmatched. The CDR3 runs to 15 residues. Germline CDR1 reads SGHRS; CDR2 reads YFSETQ. The CDR3 region has the DNA TGCGCCAGCAGCCCCAGACAGGGGCCGAACACTGAAGCTTTCTTT. Its translation: CASSPRQGPNTEAFF.

This clone has ten or more counts. This chain links TRBV4-2 with TRBJ2-6; 11 bases are shared with TRBD1. This CDR3 has 17 residues. J gave up 3 bases and V 0 bases, and 1 base lay outside the gene matches. Germline CDR1 and CDR2: LGHNA and YNFKEQ. CDR3 DNA sequence: TGTGCCAGCAGCCAAGAGGGACAGGGGGATGGGGCCAACGTCCTGACTTTC. Translating gives CASSQEGQGDGANVLTF.

V gene TRBV10-3 combines with J gene TRBJ1-1; D gene unclear. The V end lost 4 bases, the J end lost 5 bases, and 8 bases lay between the germline ends. Germline loops: CDR1 ENHRY, CDR2 SYGVKD. The CDR3 loop spans 12 amino acids. This chain's CDR3 is CAISVPGTEAFF. Here the CDR3 DNA reads TGTGCCATCAGTGTCCCGGGTACTGAAGCTTTCTTT.

V usage is TRBV19 and J usage is TRBJ1-2; unclear D gene. The V and J ends lost 3 bases and 3 bases respectively, with 8 bases between them. This CDR3 spans 13 amino acids. CDR1 is LNHDA, CDR2 SQIVND, per germline (reference sequence). Written as DNA, the CDR3 is TGTGCCAGTAGTATCCTCAGGTACTATGGCTACACCTTC. Its translation is CASSILRYYGYTF.

V and J are TRBV10-3 and TRBJ2-4, with 7 bases that match TRBD1. V lost 10 bases, J lost 0 bases, and 6 bases stayed unmatched. This CDR3 has 14 residues. From germline, CDR1 is ENHRY and CDR2 SYGVKD. CDR3 in amino acids: CATQTGVAKNIQYF. CDR3 nucleotides: TGTGCCACACAAACAGGGGTAGCCAAAAACATTCAGTACTTC.

The chain uses TRBV19 and TRBJ2-2, with unresolved D. The CDR3 contains 16 residues. Trimming cost V 3 bases and J 0 bases, with 11 bases left between them. Germline V gives CDR1 LNHDA, CDR2 SQIVND (reference sequence). The CDR3 reads CASSMMLTTNTGELFF. The CDR3 DNA reads as TGTGCCAGTAGTATGATGCTAACTACGAACACCGGGGAGCTGTTTTTT.

The genes are TRBV2 and TRBJ2-2, with D perhaps TRBD2 (6 bases). The CDR3 extends over 15 amino acids. Trimming stripped 6 bases from V and 6 bases from J, with 17 bases between. Germline CDR1 and CDR2: SNHLY and FYNNEI. CDR3 nucleotide sequence: TGTGCCAGCAGAGGAATCCAGGCGGGGTCCGGGGAGCTGTTTTTT. This codes for CASRGIQAGSGELFF.

The chain uses TRBV6-2 or TRBV6-3 and TRBJ2-1, with D perhaps TRBD2 (6 bases). This CDR3 spans 15 amino acids. V lost 5 bases and J 4 bases, leaving 15 bases between the germline ends. The germline gives CDR1 MNHEY, CDR2 SVGEGT. The CDR3 spells CASSPSTAGYNEQFF. In DNA form, the CDR3 reads TGTGCCAGCAGTCCATCAACCGCGGGATACAATGAGCAGTTCTTC.